One TCR beta chain is described in this entry. Its antigen remains unidentified. This specimen belongs to a study of memory CD4+ T cells and cytomegalovirus serostatus. The sort gate was single viable CD3+CD4+CD8-CD45RO+ cells for memory CD4+ T cells. Serum IgG to CMV pp150, pp28, p38 and p52 defined serostatus. Findings of the study overall: Suggested: most of the CMV-linked TCR signature lies in CD4+ memory cells.

The J segment lost 6 bases and the V segment lost 6 bases, leaving 11 bases of the junction unmatched. The CDR3 is 15 residues long. In germline, CDR1 is WSHSY, CDR2 SAAADI. TCRdb's copy holds only in-frame clones and misses some; the assay was immunoSEQ multiplex PCR. The data hold tens of thousands of clones, with over 70% observed a single time. The TCR was taken from an adult in good health and CMV-seronegative. The material sequenced was memory CD4+ T cells from blood. This chain links TRBV10-2 with TRBJ1-2; 9 nucleotides match TRBD1. CDR3 sequence: CASSPPRTGEDGYTF. The CDR3 DNA reads as TGCGCCAGCAGCCCACCCCGGACAGGGGAAGATGGCTACACCTTC.